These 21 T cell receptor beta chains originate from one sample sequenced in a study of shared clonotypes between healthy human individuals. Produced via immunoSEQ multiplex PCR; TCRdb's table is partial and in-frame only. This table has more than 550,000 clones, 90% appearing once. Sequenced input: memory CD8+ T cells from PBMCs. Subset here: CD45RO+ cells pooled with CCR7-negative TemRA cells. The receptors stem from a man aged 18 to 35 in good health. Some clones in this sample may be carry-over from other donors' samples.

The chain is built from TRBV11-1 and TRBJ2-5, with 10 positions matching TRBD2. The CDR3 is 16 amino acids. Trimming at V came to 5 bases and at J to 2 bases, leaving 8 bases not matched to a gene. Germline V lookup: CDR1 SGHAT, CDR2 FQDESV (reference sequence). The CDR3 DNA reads TGTGCCAGCAGCCTGTGGACTAGCGGAGAACAAGAGACCCAGTACTTC. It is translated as CASSLWTSGEQETQYF.

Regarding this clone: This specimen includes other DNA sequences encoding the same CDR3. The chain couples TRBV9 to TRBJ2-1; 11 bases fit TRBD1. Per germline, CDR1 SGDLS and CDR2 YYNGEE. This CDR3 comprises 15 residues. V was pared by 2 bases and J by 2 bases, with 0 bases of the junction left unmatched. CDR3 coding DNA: TGTGCCAGCAGCGTGGGACAGGGGGCCTACAATGAGCAGTTCTTC. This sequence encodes CASSVGQGAYNEQFF.

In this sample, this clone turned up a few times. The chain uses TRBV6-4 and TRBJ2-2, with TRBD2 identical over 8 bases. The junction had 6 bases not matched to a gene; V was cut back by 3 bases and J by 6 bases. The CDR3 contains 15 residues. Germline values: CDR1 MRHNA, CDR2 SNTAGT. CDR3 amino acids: CASSETREGPGELFF. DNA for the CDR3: TGTGCCAGCAGTGAGACCCGGGAGGGCCCCGGGGAGCTGTTTTTT.

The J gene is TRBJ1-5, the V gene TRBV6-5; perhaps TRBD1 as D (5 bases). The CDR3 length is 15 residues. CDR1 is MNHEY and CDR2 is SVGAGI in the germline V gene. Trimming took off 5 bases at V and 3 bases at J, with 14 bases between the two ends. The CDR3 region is CASSQEGPSNQPQHF. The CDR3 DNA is TGTGCCAGCAGTCAAGAGGGACCGTCCAATCAGCCCCAGCATTTT.

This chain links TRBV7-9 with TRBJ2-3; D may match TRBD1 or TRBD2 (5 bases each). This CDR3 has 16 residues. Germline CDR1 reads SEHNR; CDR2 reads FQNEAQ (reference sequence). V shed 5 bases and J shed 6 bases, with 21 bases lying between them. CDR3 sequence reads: CASSILPGRRADTQYF. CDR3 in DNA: TGTGCCAGCAGCATATTACCGGGACGACGAGCTGATACGCAGTATTTT.

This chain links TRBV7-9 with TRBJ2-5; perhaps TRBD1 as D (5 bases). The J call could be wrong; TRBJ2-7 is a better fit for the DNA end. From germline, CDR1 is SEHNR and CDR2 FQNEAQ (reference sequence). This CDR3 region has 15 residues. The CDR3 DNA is TGTGCCAGCAGCTTCCCGGACATCCCCGGGTACGAGCAGTACTTC. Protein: CASSFPDIPGYEQYF.

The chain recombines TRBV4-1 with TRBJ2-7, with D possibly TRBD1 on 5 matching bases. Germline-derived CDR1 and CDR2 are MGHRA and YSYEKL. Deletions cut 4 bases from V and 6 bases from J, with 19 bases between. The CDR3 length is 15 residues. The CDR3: CASSPGPPGQGEQYF. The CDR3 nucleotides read TGCGCCAGCAGCCCCGGGCCTCCAGGACAAGGCGAGCAGTACTTC.

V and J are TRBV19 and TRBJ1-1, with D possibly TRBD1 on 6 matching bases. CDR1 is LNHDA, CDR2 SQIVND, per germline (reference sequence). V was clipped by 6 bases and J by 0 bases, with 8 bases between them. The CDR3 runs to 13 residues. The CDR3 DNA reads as TGTGCCAGTAGCGGGACACTGAACACTGAAGCTTTCTTT. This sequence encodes CASSGTLNTEAFF.

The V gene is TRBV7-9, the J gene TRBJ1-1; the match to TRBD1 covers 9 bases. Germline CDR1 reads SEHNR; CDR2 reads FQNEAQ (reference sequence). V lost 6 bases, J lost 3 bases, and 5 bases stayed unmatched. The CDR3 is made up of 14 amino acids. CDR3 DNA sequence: TGTGCCAGCAGTCCGGGGACAGGGTACACTGAAGCTTTCTTT. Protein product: CASSPGTGYTEAFF.

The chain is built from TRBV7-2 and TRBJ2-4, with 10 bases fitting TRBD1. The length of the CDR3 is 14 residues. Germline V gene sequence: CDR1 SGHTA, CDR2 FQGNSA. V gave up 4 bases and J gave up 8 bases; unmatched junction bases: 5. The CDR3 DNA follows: TGTGCCAGCAGCTCCCGGGACAGGGGCCACATTCAGTACTTC. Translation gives CASSSRDRGHIQYF.

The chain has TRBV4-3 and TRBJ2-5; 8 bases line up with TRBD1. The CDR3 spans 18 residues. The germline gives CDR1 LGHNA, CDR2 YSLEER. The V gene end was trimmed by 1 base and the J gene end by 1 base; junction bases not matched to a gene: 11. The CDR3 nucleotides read TGCGCCAGCAGCCAAGCGGGGCCAGGGGGCCGCCCCCAAGAGACCCAGTACTTC. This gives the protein CASSQAGPGGRPQETQYF.

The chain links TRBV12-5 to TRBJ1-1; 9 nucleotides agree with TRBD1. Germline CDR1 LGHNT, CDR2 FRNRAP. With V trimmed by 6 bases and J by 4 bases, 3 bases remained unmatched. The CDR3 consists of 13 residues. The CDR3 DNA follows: TGTGCTAGTGGCGGACAGGGGACCACTGAAGCTTTCTTT. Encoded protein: CASGGQGTTEAFF.

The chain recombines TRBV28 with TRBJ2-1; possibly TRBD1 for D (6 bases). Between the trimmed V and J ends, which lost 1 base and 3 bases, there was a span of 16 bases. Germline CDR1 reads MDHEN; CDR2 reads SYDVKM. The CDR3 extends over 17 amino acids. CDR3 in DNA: TGTGCCAGCAGTTTATACTTGTCAGGGGCGGGCTACAATGAGCAGTTCTTC. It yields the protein CASSLYLSGAGYNEQFF.

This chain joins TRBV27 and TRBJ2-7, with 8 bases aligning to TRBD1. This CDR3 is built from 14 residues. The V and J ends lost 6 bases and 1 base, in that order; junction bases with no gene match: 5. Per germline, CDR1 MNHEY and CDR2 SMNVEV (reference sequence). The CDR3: CASRGQGDSYEQYF. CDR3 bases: TGTGCCAGCAGAGGACAGGGCGATTCCTACGAGCAGTACTTC.

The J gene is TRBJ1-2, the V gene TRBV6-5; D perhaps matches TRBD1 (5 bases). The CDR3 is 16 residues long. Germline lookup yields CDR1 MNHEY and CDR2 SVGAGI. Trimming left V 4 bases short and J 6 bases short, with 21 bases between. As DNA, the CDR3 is TGTGCCAGCAGTTGGGGCAGGGACCAGGATGTCGATGGCTACACCTTC. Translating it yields CASSWGRDQDVDGYTF.

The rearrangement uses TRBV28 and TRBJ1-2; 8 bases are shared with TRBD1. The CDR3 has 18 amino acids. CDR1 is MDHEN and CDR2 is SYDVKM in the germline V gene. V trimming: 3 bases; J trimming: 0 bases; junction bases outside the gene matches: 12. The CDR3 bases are TGTGCCAGCAGTTTTGTGGGGCAGGGGGCAAACCCTAACTATGGCTACACCTTC. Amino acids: CASSFVGQGANPNYGYTF.

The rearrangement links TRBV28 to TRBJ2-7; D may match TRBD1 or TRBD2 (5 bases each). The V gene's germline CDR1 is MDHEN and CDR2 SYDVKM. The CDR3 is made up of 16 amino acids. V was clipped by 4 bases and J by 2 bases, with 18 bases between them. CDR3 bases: TGTGCCAGCAGTTATGGGTCCGAGGGGTCGGCCTACGAGCAGTACTTC. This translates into CASSYGSEGSAYEQYF. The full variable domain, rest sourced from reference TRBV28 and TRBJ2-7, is DVKVTQSSRYLVKRTGEKVFLECVQDMDHENMFWYRQDPGLGLRLIYFSYDVKMKEKGDIPEGYSVSREKKERFSLILESASTNQTSMYLCASSYGSEGSAYEQYFGPGTRLTVT.

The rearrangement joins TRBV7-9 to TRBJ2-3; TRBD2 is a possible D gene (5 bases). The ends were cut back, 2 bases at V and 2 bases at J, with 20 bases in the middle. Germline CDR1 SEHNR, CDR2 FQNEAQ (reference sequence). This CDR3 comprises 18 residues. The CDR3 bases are TGTGCCAGCAGCTTAAGTCGTGGTTTCGGACTGATCACAGATACGCAGTATTTT. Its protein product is CASSLSRGFGLITDTQYF.

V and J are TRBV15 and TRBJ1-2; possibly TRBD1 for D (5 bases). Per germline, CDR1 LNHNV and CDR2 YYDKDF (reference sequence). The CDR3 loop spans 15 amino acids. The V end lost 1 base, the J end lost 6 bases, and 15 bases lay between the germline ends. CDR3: CATSRALGRENGYTF. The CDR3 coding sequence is TGTGCCACCAGCAGAGCATTGGGGCGCGAGAATGGCTACACCTTC.

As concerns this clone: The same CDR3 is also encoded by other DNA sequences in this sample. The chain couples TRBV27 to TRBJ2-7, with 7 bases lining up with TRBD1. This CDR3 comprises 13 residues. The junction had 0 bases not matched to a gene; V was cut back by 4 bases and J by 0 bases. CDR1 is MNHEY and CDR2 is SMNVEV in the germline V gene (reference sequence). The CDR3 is CASSWTGSYEQYF. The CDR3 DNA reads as TGTGCCAGCAGTTGGACAGGCTCCTACGAGCAGTACTTC.

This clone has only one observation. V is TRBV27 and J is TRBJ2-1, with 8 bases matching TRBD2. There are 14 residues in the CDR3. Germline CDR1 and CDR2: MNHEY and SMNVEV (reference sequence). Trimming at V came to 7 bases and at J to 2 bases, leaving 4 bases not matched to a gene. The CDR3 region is CASTLAGTYNEQFF. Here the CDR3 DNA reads TGTGCCAGCACCTTAGCGGGGACCTACAATGAGCAGTTCTTC.